A single sample gave rise to the 8 T cell receptor beta chains below, sequenced in a study of regulatory T cells in long-lasting Graves disease. Both iRepertoire HTBI primers and Arm-PCR of CDR3 regions were used to build the TCR beta libraries. Each CDR3 protein is one row after TCRdb ran MiXCR on the multiplex PCR reads. This table holds 600,000 to 800,000 distinct CDR3 sequences, about 30% found once. Time point of the sample: persistent/refractory GD, antithyroid drugs over 5 years with positive TRAb. Following extraction of RNA from PBMCs, that RNA was used to make the TCR library. Sequenced material: peripheral blood mononuclear cells (PBMCs), taken when the disease was refractory, from a patient treated with antithyroid drugs. The source is a female donor with Graves disease.

This clonotype was counted between two and nine times. CDR3 sequence reads: CASSESSKNTEAFF. In nucleotides, the CDR3 is TGCGCCAGCAGTGAGTCGAGCAAGAACACTGAAGCTTTCTTT. This chain connects TRBV10-2 to TRBJ1-1; D is ambiguous. The CDR3 spans 14 residues. From germline, CDR1 is WSHSY and CDR2 SAAADI. The V and J ends lost 0 bases and 1 base respectively, with 6 bases between them.

V usage is TRBV20-1 and J usage is TRBJ2-4; 7 nucleotides agree with TRBD1. Trimming cost V 0 bases and J 2 bases; bases outside gene matches: 10. CDR1 and CDR2 (germline): DFQATT, SNEGSKA (reference sequence). The CDR3 is 17 residues long. CDR3 nucleotides: TGCAGTGCTAGAGATGGGACCCAGACAGGGCCCAAAAACATTCAGTACTTC. Amino acids: CSARDGTQTGPKNIQYF.

This clonotype was counted a few times. The chain carries TRBV3-1 and TRBJ1-4, with TRBD1 matching 8 bases. The CDR3 totals 13 residues. With V trimmed by 9 bases and J by 3 bases, 3 bases remained unmatched. Germline CDR1 is LGHDT and CDR2 is YNNKEL (reference sequence). The CDR3 region has the DNA TGTGCCAGTTCAGGGGGCGCTAATGAAAAACTGTTTTTT. This encodes CASSGGANEKLFF.

CDR3 bases: TGCAGTGTACGGGGGGCTTATAACTATGGCTACACCTTC. This translates into CSVRGAYNYGYTF. The rearrangement uses TRBV20-1 and TRBJ1-2, with a tentative D call TRBD1 (6 bases). The CDR3 length is 13 residues. Germline V lookup: CDR1 DFQATT, CDR2 SNEGSKA (reference sequence). V was pared by 7 bases and J by 1 base, with 13 bases between.

This clonotype occurred a few times. The chain uses TRBV2 and TRBJ1-3, with D perhaps TRBD1 (5 bases). Germline-derived CDR1 and CDR2 are SNHLY and FYNNEI. Trimming left V 7 bases short and J 0 bases short, with 10 bases between. The CDR3 sequence is 14 residues long. The CDR3 DNA reads as TGTGCCAGCACAGGGACTAGCTCTGGAAACACCATATATTTT. This translates into CASTGTSSGNTIYF. Complete variable domain (other parts from reference TRBV2 and TRBJ1-3): EPEVTQTPSHQVTQMGQEVILRCVPISNHLYFYWYRQILGQKVEFLVSFYNNEISEKSEIFDDQFSVERPDGSNFTLKIRSTKLEDSAMYFCASTGTSSGNTIYFGEGSWLTVV.

V and J are TRBV14 and TRBJ2-1, with 9 bases matching TRBD2. V was clipped by 2 bases and J by 4 bases; unmatched bases: 6. Germline V gene data show CDR1 as SGHDN and CDR2 as FVKESK. The CDR3 has 16 residues. The CDR3 coding sequence is TGTGCCAGCAGCCAATCCGGGACTAGCTCTTACAATGAGCAGTTCTTC. The encoded protein is CASSQSGTSSYNEQFF.

This clonotype was detected only a few times. The V gene is TRBV28, the J gene TRBJ2-2; D tentatively reads TRBD1 or TRBD2 (5 bases each). The germline V gene encodes CDR1 MDHEN and CDR2 SYDVKM. V lost 2 bases and J 6 bases, leaving 7 bases between the germline ends. The CDR3 runs to 13 residues. Here the CDR3 DNA reads TGTGCCAGCAGTTTAATGGGGGCCGGGGAGCTGTTTTTT. Protein: CASSLMGAGELFF.

The chain is built from TRBV28 and TRBJ2-3, with unresolved D. The CDR3 sequence is 16 residues long. Trimming shortened V by 2 bases and J by 4 bases, and 16 bases separated the two germline ends. Germline CDR1 and CDR2: MDHEN and SYDVKM. CDR3 protein: CASSLHSRVLADTQYF. The DNA of the CDR3 is TGTGCCAGCAGTTTACACAGTAGAGTTTTAGCAGATACGCAGTATTTT. The variable domain in full, with the rest retrieved from reference TRBV28 and TRBJ2-3, is DVKVTQSSRYLVKRTGEKVFLECVQDMDHENMFWYRQDPGLGLRLIYFSYDVKMKEKGDIPEGYSVSREKKERFSLILESASTNQTSMYLCASSLHSRVLADTQYFGPGTRLTVL.